Listed below are T cell receptor beta chains from one sample, sequenced in a study of T cell responses to AZD1222 COVID-19 vaccine. Clones were read by immunoSEQ multiplex PCR, and TCRdb kept only the in-frame ones, dropping some. The sample contains 250,000 to 300,000 clones, about 94% of which appear only once. The source was peripheral blood, collected 28 days after the second AZD1222 dose. All receptors come from an adult who received the AZD1222 COVID-19 vaccine. The CDR3 runs from the conserved cysteine through the conserved F or W.

TRBV5-5,TRBJ2-1,CASSVGTSGYNEQFF
TRBV27,TRBJ1-2,CASSYTRGTFGDGYTF
TRBV5-1,TRBJ1-3,CASSPSPRSSGNTIYF
TRBV7-2,TRBJ1-1,CASSKNPAYTEAFF
TRBV6-2/TRBV6-3,TRBJ1-1,CASSYSADRVSQAFF
TRBV7-3,TRBJ2-3,CASSSGTRFFTDTQYF
TRBV6-5,TRBJ1-1,CASRSGQARGEAFF
TRBV27,TRBJ1-6,CASKFTLGSNSPLHF
TRBV5-1,TRBJ2-3,CASSFGSGGSTDTQYF
TRBV3-1/TRBV3-2,TRBJ2-4,CASSQQMDIQYF
TRBV28,TRBJ1-5,CASSLTTGGGQPQHF
TRBV4-2,TRBJ2-7,CASSQEGTGGSYEQYF
TRBV9,TRBJ2-7,CASSPLMSSYEQYF
TRBV9,TRBJ1-2,CASSVGGQAFYGYTF
TRBV6-5,TRBJ1-3,CASSPGGRNTIYF
TRBV30,TRBJ2-2,CAWSAGGGLFF
TRBV5-1,TRBJ1-2,CASSVTTGPPEGYTF
TRBV2,TRBJ2-1,CASSEAMTSINEQFF
TRBV6-5,TRBJ1-3,CASRATQDSGNTIYF
TRBV2,TRBJ2-7,CASSEARGATYEQYF
TRBV7-2,TRBJ2-7,CASSPRGLAGAYHEQYF
TRBV11-2,TRBJ2-7,CASSSLSGRLPTYEQYF
TRBV5-4,TRBJ1-2,CASSLADRGNYGYTF
TRBV18,TRBJ2-7,CASSPPVRELREQYF
TRBV7-3,TRBJ2-2,CASSFQKTGELFF
TRBV28,TRBJ2-3,CASRLGGLAHNTQYF
TRBV7-9,TRBJ1-3,CASSSLIGTFGPRNTIYF
TRBV7-9,TRBJ2-7,CASSMGPGTYEQYF
TRBV5-1,TRBJ2-1,CASTFTAGGPEQFF
TRBV9,TRBJ1-3,CASSPEVEVQGGNTIYF
TRBV20-1,TRBJ2-1,CSASQGGYNEQFF
TRBV3-1/TRBV3-2,TRBJ1-2,CASSQDLGSPNYGYTF
TRBV6-5,TRBJ2-7,CASSLFGYEQYF
TRBV11-2,TRBJ1-3,CASSLVRGHGNTIYF
TRBV27,TRBJ1-5,CASSLRVPGGAQHF
TRBV12-3/TRBV12-4,TRBJ2-1,CASSLSDRFLQFF
TRBV24-1,TRBJ2-2,CATAPDLNTGELFF
TRBV5-1,TRBJ1-4,CASRPGNIREKLFF
TRBV9,TRBJ2-1,CASSGRDRSYNEQFF
TRBV28,TRBJ2-7,CASSLRYEQYF
TRBV3-1/TRBV3-2,TRBJ2-3,CASSPLGDTQYF